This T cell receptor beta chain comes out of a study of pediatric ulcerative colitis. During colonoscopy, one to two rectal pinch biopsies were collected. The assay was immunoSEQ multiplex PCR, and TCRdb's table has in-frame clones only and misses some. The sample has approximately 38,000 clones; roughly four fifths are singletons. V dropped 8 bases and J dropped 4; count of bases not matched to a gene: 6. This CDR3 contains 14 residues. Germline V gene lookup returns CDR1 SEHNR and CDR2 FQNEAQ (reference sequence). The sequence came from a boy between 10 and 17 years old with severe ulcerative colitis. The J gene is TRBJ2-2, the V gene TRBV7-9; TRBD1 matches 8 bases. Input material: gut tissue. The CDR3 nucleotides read TGTGCCAGCGGGGGTCAGGGGGCCACCGGGGAGCTGTTTTTT. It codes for CASGGQGATGELFF.